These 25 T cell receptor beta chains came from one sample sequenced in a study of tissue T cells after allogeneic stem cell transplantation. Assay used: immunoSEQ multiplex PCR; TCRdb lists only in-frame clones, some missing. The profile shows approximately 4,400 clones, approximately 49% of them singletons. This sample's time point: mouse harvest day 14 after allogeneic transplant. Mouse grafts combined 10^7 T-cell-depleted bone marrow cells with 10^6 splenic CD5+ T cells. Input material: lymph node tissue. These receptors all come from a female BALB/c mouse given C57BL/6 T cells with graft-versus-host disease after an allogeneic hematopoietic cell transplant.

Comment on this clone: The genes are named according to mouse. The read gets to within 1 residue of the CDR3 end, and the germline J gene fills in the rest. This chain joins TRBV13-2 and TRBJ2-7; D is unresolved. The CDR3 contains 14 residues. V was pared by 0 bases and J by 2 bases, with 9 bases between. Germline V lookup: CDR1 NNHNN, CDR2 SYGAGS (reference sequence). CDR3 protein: CASGDGRRTYEQYF. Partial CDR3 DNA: TGTGCCAGCGGTGATGGGCGGCGCACCTATGAACAGTAC.

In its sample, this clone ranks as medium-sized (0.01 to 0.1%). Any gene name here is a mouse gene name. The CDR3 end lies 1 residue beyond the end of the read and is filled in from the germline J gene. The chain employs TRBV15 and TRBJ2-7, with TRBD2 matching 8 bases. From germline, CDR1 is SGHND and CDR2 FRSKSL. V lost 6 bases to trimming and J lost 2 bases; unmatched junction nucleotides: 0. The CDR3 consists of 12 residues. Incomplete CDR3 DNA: TGTGCCAGCAGGACTGGGGCCTATGAACAGTAC. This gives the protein CASRTGAYEQY. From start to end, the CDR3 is CASRTGAYEQYF.

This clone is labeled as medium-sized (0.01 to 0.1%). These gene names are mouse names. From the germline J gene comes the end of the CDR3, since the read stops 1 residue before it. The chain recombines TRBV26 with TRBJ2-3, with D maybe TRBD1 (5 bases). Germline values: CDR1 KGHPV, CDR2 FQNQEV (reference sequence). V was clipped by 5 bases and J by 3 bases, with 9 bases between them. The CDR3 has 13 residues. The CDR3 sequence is CASSVRQAETLYF. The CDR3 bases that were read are TGTGCCAGCAGTGTTCGACAGGCAGAAACGCTGTAT.

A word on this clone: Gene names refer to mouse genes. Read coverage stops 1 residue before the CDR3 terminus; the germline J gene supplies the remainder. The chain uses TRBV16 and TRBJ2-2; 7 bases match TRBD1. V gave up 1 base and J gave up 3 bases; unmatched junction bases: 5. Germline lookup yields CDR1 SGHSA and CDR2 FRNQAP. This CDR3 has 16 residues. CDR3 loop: CASSLVNRGDTGQLYF. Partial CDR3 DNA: TGTGCAAGCAGCTTAGTAAACAGGGGAGACACCGGGCAGCTCTAC.

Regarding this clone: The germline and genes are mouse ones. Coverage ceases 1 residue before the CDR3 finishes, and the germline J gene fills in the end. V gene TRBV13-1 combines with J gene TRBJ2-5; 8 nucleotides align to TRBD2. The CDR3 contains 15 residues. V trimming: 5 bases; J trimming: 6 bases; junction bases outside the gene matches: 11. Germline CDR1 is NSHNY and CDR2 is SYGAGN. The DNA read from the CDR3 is TGTGCCAGCAGCCCCCTGGGGGGTCTCCGGGACACCCAGTAC. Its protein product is CASSPLGGLRDTQY. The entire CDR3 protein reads CASSPLGGLRDTQYF.

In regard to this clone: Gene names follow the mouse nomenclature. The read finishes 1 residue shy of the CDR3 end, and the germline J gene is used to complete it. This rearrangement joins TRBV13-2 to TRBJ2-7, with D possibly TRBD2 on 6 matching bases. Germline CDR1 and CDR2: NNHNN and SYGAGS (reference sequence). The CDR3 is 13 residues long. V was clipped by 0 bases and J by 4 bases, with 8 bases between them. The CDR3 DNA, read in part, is TGTGCCAGCGGTGATGGTCTGGGGTATGAACAGTAC. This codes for CASGDGLGYEQY. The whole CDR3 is CASGDGLGYEQYF.

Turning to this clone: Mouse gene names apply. The DNA read from the CDR3 is TGTGCCAGCAGCCAAGATCACATCCAAGACACCCAGTAC. It yields the protein CASSQDHIQDTQY. The complete CDR3 protein is CASSQDHIQDTQYF. V and J are TRBV5 and TRBJ2-5; no clear D. The CDR3 is cut off 1 residue early in the read; its end comes from the germline J gene. V was shortened by 0 bases and J by 2 bases, with 6 bases between the two germline ends. This CDR3 spans 14 amino acids. Germline values: CDR1 LGHNA, CDR2 YNLKQL (reference sequence).

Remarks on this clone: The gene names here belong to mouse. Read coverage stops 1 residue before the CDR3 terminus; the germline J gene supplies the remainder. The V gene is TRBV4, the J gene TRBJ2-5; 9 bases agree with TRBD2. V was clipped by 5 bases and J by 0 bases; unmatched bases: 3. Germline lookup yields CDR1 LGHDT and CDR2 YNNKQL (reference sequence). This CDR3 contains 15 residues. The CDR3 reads CASSPTGGNQDTQYF. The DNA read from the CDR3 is TGTGCCAGCAGCCCGACTGGGGGTAACCAAGACACCCAGTAC.

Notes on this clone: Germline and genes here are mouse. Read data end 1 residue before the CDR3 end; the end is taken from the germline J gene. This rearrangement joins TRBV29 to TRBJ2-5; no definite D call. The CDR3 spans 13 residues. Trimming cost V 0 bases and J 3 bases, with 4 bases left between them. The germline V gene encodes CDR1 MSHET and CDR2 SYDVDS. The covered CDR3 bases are TGTGCTAGCAGTTTATCCCATCAAGACACCCAGTAC. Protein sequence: CASSLSHQDTQY. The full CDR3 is CASSLSHQDTQYF.

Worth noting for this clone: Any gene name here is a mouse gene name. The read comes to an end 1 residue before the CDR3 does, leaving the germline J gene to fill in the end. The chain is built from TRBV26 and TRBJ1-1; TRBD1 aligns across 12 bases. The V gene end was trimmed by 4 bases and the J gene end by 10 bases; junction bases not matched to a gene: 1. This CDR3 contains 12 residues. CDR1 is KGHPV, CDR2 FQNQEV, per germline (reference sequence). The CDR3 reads CASSRDRGRVFF. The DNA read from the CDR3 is TGTGCCAGCAGTCGGGACAGGGGGCGAGTCTTC.

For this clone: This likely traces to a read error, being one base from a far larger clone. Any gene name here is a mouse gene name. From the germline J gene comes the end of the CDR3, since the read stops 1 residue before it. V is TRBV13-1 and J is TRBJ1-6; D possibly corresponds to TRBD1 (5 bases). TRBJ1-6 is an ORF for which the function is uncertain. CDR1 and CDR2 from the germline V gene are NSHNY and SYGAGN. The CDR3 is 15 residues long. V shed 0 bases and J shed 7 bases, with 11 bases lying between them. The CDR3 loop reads CASSDASGCNSPLYF. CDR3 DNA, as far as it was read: TGTGCCAGCAGTGATGCCTCAGGGTGCAATTCGCCCCTCTAC.

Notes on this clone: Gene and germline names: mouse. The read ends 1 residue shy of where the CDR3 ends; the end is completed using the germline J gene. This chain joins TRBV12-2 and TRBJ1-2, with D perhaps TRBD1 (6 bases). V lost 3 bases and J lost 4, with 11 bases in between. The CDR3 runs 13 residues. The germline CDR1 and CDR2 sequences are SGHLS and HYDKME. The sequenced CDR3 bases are TGTGCCAGCTCTTACAGGGACGGCTCCGACTACACC. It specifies CASSYRDGSDYT. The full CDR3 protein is CASSYRDGSDYTF.

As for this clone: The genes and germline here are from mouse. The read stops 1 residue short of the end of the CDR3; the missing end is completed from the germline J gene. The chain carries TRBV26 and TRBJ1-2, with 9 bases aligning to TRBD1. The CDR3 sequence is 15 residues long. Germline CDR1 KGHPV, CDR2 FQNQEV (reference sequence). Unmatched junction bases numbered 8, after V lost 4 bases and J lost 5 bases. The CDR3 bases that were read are TGTGCCAGCAGTCACAACAGGGGGCTAGGGTCCGACTACACC. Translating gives CASSHNRGLGSDYT. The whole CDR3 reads CASSHNRGLGSDYTF.

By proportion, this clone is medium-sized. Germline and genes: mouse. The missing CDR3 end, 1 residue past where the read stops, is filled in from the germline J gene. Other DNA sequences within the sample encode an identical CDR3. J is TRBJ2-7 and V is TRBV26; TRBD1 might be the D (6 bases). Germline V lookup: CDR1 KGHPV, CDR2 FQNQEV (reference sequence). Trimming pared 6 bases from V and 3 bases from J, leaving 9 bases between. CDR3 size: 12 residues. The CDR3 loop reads CASRGTLYEQYF. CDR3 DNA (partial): TGTGCCAGCAGGGGGACACTCTATGAACAGTAC.

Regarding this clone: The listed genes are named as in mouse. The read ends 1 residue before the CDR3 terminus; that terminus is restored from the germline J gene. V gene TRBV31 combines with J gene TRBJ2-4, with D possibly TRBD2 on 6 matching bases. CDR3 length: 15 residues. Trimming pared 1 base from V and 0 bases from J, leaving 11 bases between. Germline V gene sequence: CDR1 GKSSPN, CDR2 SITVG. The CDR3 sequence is CAWSPRLESQNTLYF. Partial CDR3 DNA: TGTGCCTGGAGTCCTCGACTGGAGAGTCAAAACACCTTGTAC.

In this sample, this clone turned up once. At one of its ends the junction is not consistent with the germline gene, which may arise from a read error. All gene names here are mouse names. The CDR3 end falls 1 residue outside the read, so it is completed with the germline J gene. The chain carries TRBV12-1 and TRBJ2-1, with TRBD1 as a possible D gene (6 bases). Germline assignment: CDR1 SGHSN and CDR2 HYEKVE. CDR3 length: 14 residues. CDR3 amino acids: CAISPPGHYAAQFF. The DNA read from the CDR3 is TGTGCCATCTCTCCACCGGGACACTATGCTGCGCAGTTC.

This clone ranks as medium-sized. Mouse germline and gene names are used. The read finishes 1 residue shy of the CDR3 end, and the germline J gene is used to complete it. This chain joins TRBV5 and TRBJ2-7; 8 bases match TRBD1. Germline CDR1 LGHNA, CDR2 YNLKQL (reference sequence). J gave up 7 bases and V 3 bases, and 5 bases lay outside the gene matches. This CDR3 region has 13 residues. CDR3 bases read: TGTGCCAGCAGCCACCGACAGGGGCGGGAACAGTAC. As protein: CASSHRQGREQY. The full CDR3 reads CASSHRQGREQYF.

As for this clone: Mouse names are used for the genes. CDR3 in amino acids: CASSPRQNQDTQYF. The sequenced part of the CDR3 DNA is TGTGCCAGCAGTCCAAGACAGAACCAAGACACCCAGTAC. The chain recombines TRBV26 with TRBJ2-5; the D gene is possibly TRBD1 (5 bases). The read stops 1 residue short of the end of the CDR3; the missing end is completed from the germline J gene. The V end lost 4 bases, the J end lost 0 bases, and 8 bases lay between the germline ends. The CDR3 is made up of 14 amino acids. Per the germline V gene, CDR1 is KGHPV and CDR2 is FQNQEV (reference sequence).

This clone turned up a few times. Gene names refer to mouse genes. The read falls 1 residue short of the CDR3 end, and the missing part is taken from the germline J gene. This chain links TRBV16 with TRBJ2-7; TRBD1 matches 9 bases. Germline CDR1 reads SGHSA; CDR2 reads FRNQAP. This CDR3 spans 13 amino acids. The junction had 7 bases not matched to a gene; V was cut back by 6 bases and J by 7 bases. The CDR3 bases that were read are TGTGCAAGCAGACTGGGACAGGGAGGGGAACAGTAC. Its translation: CASRLGQGGEQY. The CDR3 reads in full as CASRLGQGGEQYF.

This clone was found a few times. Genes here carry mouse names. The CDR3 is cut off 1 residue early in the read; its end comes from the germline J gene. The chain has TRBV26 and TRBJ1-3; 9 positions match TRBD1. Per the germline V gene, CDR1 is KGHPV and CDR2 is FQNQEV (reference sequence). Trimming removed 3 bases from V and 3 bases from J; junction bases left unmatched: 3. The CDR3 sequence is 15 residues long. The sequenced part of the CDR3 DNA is TGTGCCAGCAGTCTAGGGACAGGGATTGGAAATACGCTCTAT. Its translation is CASSLGTGIGNTLY. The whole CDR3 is CASSLGTGIGNTLYF. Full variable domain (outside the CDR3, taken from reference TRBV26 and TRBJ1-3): NSKVIQTPRYLVKGQGQKAKMRCIPEKGHPVVFWYQQNKNNEFKFLINFQNQEVLQQIDMTEKRFSAECPSNSPCSLEIQSSEAGDSALYLCASSLGTGIGNTLYFGEGSRLIVV.

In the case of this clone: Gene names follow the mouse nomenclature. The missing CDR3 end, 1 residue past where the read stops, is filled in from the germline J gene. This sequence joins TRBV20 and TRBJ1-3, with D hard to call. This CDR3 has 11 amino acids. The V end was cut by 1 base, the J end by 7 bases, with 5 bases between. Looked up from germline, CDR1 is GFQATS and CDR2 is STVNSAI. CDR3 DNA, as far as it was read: TGTGGTGCTAGGGCCGGGAATACGCTCTAT. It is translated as CGARAGNTLY. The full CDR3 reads CGARAGNTLYF.

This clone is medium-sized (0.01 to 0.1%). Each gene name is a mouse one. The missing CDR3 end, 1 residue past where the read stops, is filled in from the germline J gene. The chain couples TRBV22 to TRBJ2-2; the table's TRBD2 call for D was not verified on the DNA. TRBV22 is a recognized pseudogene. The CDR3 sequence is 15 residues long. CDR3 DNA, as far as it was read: TGTGCCAGCAGTTGTGGGGGGGCGGACACCGGGCAGCTCTAC. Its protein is CASSCGGADTGQLY. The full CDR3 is CASSCGGADTGQLYF.

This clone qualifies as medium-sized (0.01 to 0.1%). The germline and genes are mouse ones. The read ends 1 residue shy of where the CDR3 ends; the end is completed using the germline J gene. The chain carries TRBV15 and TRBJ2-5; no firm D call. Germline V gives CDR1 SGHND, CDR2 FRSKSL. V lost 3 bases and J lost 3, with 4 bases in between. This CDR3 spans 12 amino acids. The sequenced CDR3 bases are TGTGCCAGCAGTTTGTGGCAAGACACCCAGTAC. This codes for CASSLWQDTQY. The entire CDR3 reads CASSLWQDTQYF.

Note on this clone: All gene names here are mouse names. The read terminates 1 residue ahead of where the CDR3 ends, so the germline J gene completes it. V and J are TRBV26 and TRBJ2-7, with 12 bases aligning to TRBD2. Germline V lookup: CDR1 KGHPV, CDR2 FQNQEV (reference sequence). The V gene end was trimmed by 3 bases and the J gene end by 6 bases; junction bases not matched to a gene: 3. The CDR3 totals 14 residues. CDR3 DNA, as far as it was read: TGTGCCAGCAGTCTAGACTGGGGGGGCTCTGAACAGTAC. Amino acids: CASSLDWGGSEQY. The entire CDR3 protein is CASSLDWGGSEQYF.

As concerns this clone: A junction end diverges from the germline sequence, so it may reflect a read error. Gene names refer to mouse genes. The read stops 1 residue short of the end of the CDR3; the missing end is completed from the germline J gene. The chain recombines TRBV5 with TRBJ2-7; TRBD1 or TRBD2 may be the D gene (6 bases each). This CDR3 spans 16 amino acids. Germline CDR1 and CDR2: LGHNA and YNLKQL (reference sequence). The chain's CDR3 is CPSRQDPGPRGQAQYF. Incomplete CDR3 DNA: TGTCCCAGCCGCCAAGATCCGGGACCGCGGGGGCAAGCACAGTAC.